This TCR beta chain appears in the sequencing data of a study of cytomegalovirus exposure and HLA in healthy donors. Method: immunoSEQ multiplex PCR; TCRdb's copy keeps in-frame clones and lacks some. The sample lists 150,000 to 200,000 clones; just under 90% were seen once. Of note for this clone: Its antigen remains unknown.

Study outcomes and limitations: Some TCR beta chains (roughly 150 of them) were listed as cytomegalovirus-associated.

The specimen sequenced was PBMCs. The TCR originated in a woman under 30 in good health and CMV-seropositive.

The CDR3 DNA follows: TGTGCCAGCAGCCTCGAGATAGCGGGGACTTACAATGAGCAGTTCTTC. Its translation is CASSLEIAGTYNEQFF. The V gene is TRBV7-3, the J gene TRBJ2-1; TRBD2 aligns across 8 bases. Trimming removed 5 bases from V and 4 bases from J; junction bases left unmatched: 10. The CDR3 sequence is 16 residues long. The germline V gene has CDR1 SGHTA and CDR2 FQGTGA.